The rows below give T cell receptor beta chains drawn from one sample of a study of cytomegalovirus exposure and HLA in healthy donors. The assay was immunoSEQ multiplex PCR, and TCRdb's table has in-frame clones only and misses some. The repertoire includes fewer than 140,000 clones, 75% of them detected once, and 2% to 3% sits in the top ten. The sample taken for sequencing was PBMCs. The receptors derive from a man in his forties or fifties in good health and CMV-seronegative. CDR3s include the opening cysteine and the closing phenylalanine or tryptophan. A D gene is named only where the DNA matches it firmly. For some rows the clone size is stated as once, few or many, or as a class when expanded; others skip it.

>TRBV18|TRBJ2-7|NA|NA
CASSPPVSGGSEQYF
TGTGCCAGCTCACCCCCCGTGTCAGGGGGGAGCGAGCAGTACTTC
>TRBV9|TRBJ2-3|TRBD2|NA
CASSTGLAADTQYF
TGTGCCAGCAGCACGGGACTAGCGGCCGATACGCAGTATTTT
>TRBV19|TRBJ1-5|TRBD1|once
CASSTSQTGWVWGNQPQHF
TGTGCCAGTAGTACTTCGCAGACAGGGTGGGTTTGGGGCAATCAGCCCCAGCATTTT
>TRBV6-5|TRBJ1-5|NA|few
CASSYSMTGGQPQHF
TGTGCCAGCAGTTACTCGATGACAGGCGGGCAGCCCCAGCATTTT
>TRBV7-9|TRBJ1-2|TRBD1|NA
CASSQGGQSYGYTF
TGTGCCAGCAGCCAAGGGGGACAGAGCTATGGCTACACCTTC
>TRBV7-8|TRBJ1-1|TRBD1|NA
CASSLQGARGTEAFF
TGTGCCAGCAGCTTACAGGGGGCGAGGGGCACTGAAGCTTTCTTT
>TRBV11-3|TRBJ1-1|NA|NA
CASSEAGGANTEAFF
TGTGCCAGCAGCGAAGCGGGGGGCGCGAACACTGAAGCTTTCTTT
>TRBV6-4|TRBJ2-7|NA|NA
CASSDSPGLGEQYF
TGTGCCAGCAGTGACTCTCCTGGACTCGGCGAGCAGTACTTC
>TRBV9|TRBJ1-4|TRBD1|NA
CASSSPGQGIDSDEKLFF
TGTGCCAGCAGCTCCCCGGGACAGGGTATAGACAGTGATGAAAAACTGTTTTTT
>TRBV19|TRBJ1-1|NA|NA
CASSLTQGTEAFF
TGTGCCAGTAGTTTAACACAGGGAACTGAAGCTTTCTTT
>TRBV29-1|TRBJ2-7|NA|NA
CSVENQGYEQYF
TGCAGCGTTGAAAACCAGGGCTACGAGCAGTACTTC
>TRBV5-4|TRBJ2-2|NA|NA
CASSLDRVGTGELFF
TGTGCCAGCAGCTTGGACAGGGTCGGCACCGGGGAGCTGTTTTTT
>TRBV9|TRBJ2-2|TRBD2|NA
CASPLRVRGGGTGELFF
TGTGCCAGTCCCCTTAGGGTGCGGGGGGGCGGGACCGGGGAGCTGTTTTTT
>TRBV7-7|TRBJ2-5|NA|NA
CASSLVPGRETQYF
TGTGCCAGCAGCTTAGTTCCGGGGAGAGAGACCCAGTACTTC
>TRBV5-1|TRBJ1-2|NA|NA
CASSHGTAGLNYGYTF
TGCGCCAGCAGCCACGGTACGGCAGGCCTCAACTATGGCTACACCTTC
>TRBV7-9|TRBJ1-1|NA|NA
CASGVKNTEAFF
TGTGCCAGCGGAGTGAAGAACACTGAAGCTTTCTTT
>TRBV6-5|TRBJ2-7|NA|NA
CASSYSGAHGYEQYF
TGTGCCAGCAGTTACTCGGGGGCGCATGGCTACGAGCAGTACTTC
>TRBV6-6|TRBJ1-1|TRBD1|NA
CAIRDSITEAFF
TGTGCCATTAGGGACAGTATCACTGAAGCTTTCTTT
>TRBV19|TRBJ1-5|NA|NA
CASNAQGNQPQHF
TGTGCCAGTAACGCCCAGGGAAACCAGCCCCAGCATTTT
>TRBV7-9|TRBJ2-3|TRBD2|NA
CASSSGGDPSTDTQYF
TGTGCCAGCAGCTCCGGGGGGGACCCTAGCACAGATACGCAGTATTTT
>TRBV9|TRBJ2-7|NA|NA
CASSPGQGRYEQYF
TGTGCCAGCAGCCCCGGGCAGGGAAGGTACGAGCAGTACTTC
>TRBV19|TRBJ1-1|NA|NA
CASTPNPYTEAFF
TGTGCCAGTACCCCTAACCCTTACACTGAAGCTTTCTTT
>TRBV5-6|TRBJ2-3|NA|NA
CASSIDVVGITDTQYF
TGTGCCAGCAGCATAGATGTGGTCGGGATTACAGATACGCAGTATTTT
>TRBV6-5|TRBJ1-2|NA|NA
CASIPSPHLPGGYTF
TGTGCCAGCATTCCCAGCCCACACCTCCCGGGGGGCTACACCTTC
>TRBV5-1|TRBJ1-2|NA|NA
CASSLGFEAYYGYTF
TGCGCCAGCAGCTTGGGGTTCGAGGCTTACTATGGCTACACCTTC
>TRBV2|TRBJ2-7|NA|NA
CASSPEGVSYEQYF
TGTGCCAGCAGCCCCGAGGGGGTTTCCTACGAGCAGTACTTC
>TRBV5-1|TRBJ1-4|NA|NA
CASSPQVGPEKLFF
TGCGCCAGCAGCCCCCAAGTGGGCCCCGAAAAACTGTTTTTT
>TRBV5-6|TRBJ2-7|TRBD1|NA
CASSRRGQGAYEQYF
TGTGCCAGCAGCAGACGTGGACAGGGGGCTTACGAGCAGTACTTC
>TRBV6-5|TRBJ2-3|TRBD2|few
CASSPLSGGSDTQYF
TGTGCCAGCAGTCCCCTTTCGGGGGGGTCGGATACGCAGTATTTT
>TRBV18|TRBJ1-1|NA|NA
CASSLREGAEAFF
TGTGCCAGCTCACTCAGGGAAGGTGCTGAAGCTTTCTTT
>TRBV5-1|TRBJ1-1|NA|NA
CASSLVGDTEAFF
TGCGCCAGCAGCTTGGTAGGAGACACTGAAGCTTTCTTT
>TRBV19|TRBJ2-6|NA|few
CASNQGGAGANVLTF
TGTGCCAGTAACCAGGGCGGTGCTGGGGCCAACGTCCTGACTTTC
>TRBV11-3|TRBJ1-4|NA|NA
CASHRFFMEISANEKLFF
TGTGCCAGCCACCGGTTTTTTATGGAGATCTCGGCTAATGAAAAACTGTTTTTT
>TRBV7-9|TRBJ1-2|NA|NA
CASSLDGGGGSRGYTF
TGTGCCAGCAGCTTAGATGGGGGCGGGGGTTCGCGTGGCTACACCTTC
>TRBV5-1|TRBJ2-2|NA|NA
CASAAGDITGELFF
TGCGCCAGCGCCGCGGGGGACATCACCGGGGAGCTGTTTTTT